The 9 T cell receptor beta chains below come from one sample, sequenced in a study of OX40 agonist ivuxolimab in advanced cancers. TCRdb keeps only in-frame clones here, not all; method: immunoSEQ multiplex PCR. The data contain some 45,000 clones, more than 70% of them singletons. Sample: CD4+ or CD8+ T cells sorted from blood, taken in a trial of the OX40 agonist ivuxolimab. These receptors came from an adult with an advanced solid tumor such as melanoma, head and neck, liver or kidney cancer.

The chain carries TRBV6-6 and TRBJ1-5; D is undetermined. V was pared by 0 bases and J by 6 bases, with 6 bases between. Per germline, CDR1 MNHNY and CDR2 SVGAGI (reference sequence). This CDR3 has 13 residues. The CDR3 sequence: CASSYSIAQPQHF. Here the CDR3 DNA reads TGTGCCAGCAGTTACTCGATAGCTCAGCCCCAGCATTTT.

The chain carries TRBV9 and TRBJ1-2; 8 nucleotides line up with TRBD1. V shed 4 bases, J shed 4 bases, and the junction held 12 bases outside the gene matches. CDR1 SGDLS and CDR2 YYNGEE come from the germline V gene. The CDR3 is 16 amino acids. CDR3 loop: CASSIGQGPGSYGYTF. CDR3 DNA: TGTGCCAGCAGCATAGGACAGGGCCCGGGGAGCTATGGCTACACCTTC.

This clone appeared a few times. The chain links TRBV19 to TRBJ2-7; a weak D match, TRBD2 (5 bases). This CDR3 region has 13 residues. Germline V gene data show CDR1 as LNHDA and CDR2 as SQIVND (reference sequence). V lost 1 base, J lost 4 bases, and 8 bases lay in between. CDR3 DNA sequence: TGTGCCAGTAGTATAGGAGGAGGATACGAGCAGTACGTC. This encodes CASSIGGGYEQYV.

This clone was counted between two and nine times. V is TRBV11-2 and J is TRBJ2-5; 10 positions match TRBD2. Germline CDR1 SGHAT, CDR2 FQNNGV. The CDR3 totals 15 residues. The junction had 2 bases not matched to a gene; V was cut back by 2 bases and J by 2 bases. The CDR3, as DNA: TGTGCCAGCAGCTTACTAGCGGGGGAACAAGAGACCCAGTACTTC. This codes for CASSLLAGEQETQYF.

The gene calls are TRBV18 and TRBJ1-1, with a weak D call TRBD1 (6 bases). The V end lost 2 bases, the J end lost 1 base, and 8 bases lay between the germline ends. Germline values: CDR1 KGHSH, CDR2 LQKENI. This CDR3 comprises 14 residues. The CDR3 nucleotides read TGTGCCAGCTCACCAGGGGGGGCGAACACTGAAGCTTTCTTT. This encodes CASSPGGANTEAFF. The variable domain in full, with the rest retrieved from reference TRBV18 and TRBJ1-1, is NAGVMQNPRHLVRRRGQEARLRCSPMKGHSHVYWYRQLPEEGLKFMVYLQKENIIDESGMPKERFSAEFPKEGPSILRIQQVVRGDSAAYFCASSPGGANTEAFFGQGTRLTVV.

CDR3 amino acids: CASSQEQGYGNQPQHF. The CDR3 bases are TGTGCCAGCAGCCAAGAACAGGGATACGGCAATCAGCCCCAGCATTTT. The chain has TRBV5-4 and TRBJ1-5, with D perhaps matching TRBD1 (6 bases). This CDR3 region has 16 residues. V lost 4 bases and J lost 2, with 16 bases in between. In germline, CDR1 is SGHNT, CDR2 YYREEE (reference sequence).

CDR3 region: CASSFTGNEQFF. CDR3 nucleotides: TGTGCCAGCAGTTTCACAGGGAATGAGCAGTTCTTC. V is TRBV27 and J is TRBJ2-1, with TRBD1 as a possible D gene (6 bases). Looked up from germline, CDR1 is MNHEY and CDR2 is SMNVEV (reference sequence). The CDR3 length is 12 residues. The V end lost 3 bases, the J end lost 7 bases, and 7 bases lay between the germline ends.

This clone was detected only a few times. The chain links TRBV4-1 to TRBJ1-5; D is unclear. The CDR3 has 14 residues. V was cut by 2 bases and J by 9 bases, with 14 bases left in between. The germline gives CDR1 MGHRA, CDR2 YSYEKL. The CDR3 spells CASSQLPPDGPQHF. The DNA of the CDR3 is TGCGCCAGCAGCCAACTTCCACCTGACGGGCCCCAGCATTTT.

The chain has TRBV7-3 and TRBJ2-3; 13 bases are a match to TRBD2. Trimming at V came to 5 bases and at J to 1 base, leaving 6 bases not matched to a gene. CDR1 and CDR2 (germline): SGHTA, FQGTGA. The CDR3 is made up of 17 amino acids. CDR3 protein: CASSMRLAGGGTDTQYF. Here the CDR3 DNA reads TGTGCCAGCAGCATGCGACTAGCGGGGGGAGGCACAGATACGCAGTATTTT.